This record concerns one TCR beta chain sequence. The data originate from a study of tumor T cells in aggressive B-cell lymphoma. The protocol was immunoSEQ multiplex PCR, while the TCRdb copy is restricted to in-frame clones and leaves out a portion. The sample lists 2,500 to 3,500 clones; about 88% were seen once. Germline trimming cut 4 bases from V and 5 bases from J; bases unmatched to any gene: 7. From germline, CDR1 is KGHSH and CDR2 LQKENI. The CDR3 is 16 residues long. The chain links TRBV18 to TRBJ2-5; 13 nucleotides align to TRBD2. This clonotype was sampled from an adult with diffuse large B cell lymphoma. Sequences were obtained from tumor tissue. The CDR3, as DNA: TGTGCCAGCTCACAAACCGGGACTAGCGGGAAGGAGACCCAGTACTTC. Translation gives CASSQTGTSGKETQYF.